A single sample gave rise to the 2 T cell receptor beta chains below, sequenced in a study of vaccination effects on CD4 cells after COVID-19. Clones were read by immunoSEQ multiplex PCR, and TCRdb kept only the in-frame ones, dropping some. The repertoire holds tens of thousands of clones, with roughly 72% as singletons. Their antigens remain unidentified. Sequencing in the ViraFEST assay came after antigen-specific CD4+ T cells had been expanded with viral peptide pools, which were used to stimulate PBMC. CD4+ T cell isolation took place after about nine days of culture. The cohort was immunized with two doses of either the BNT162b2 or mRNA-1273 vaccine. Specimen: CD4+ T cells from PBMCs cultured with HCoV-229E spike peptides, collected after COVID-19 vaccination. Receptor source: a human donor who received a COVID-19 vaccine.

This clone has just one count. The chain is built from TRBV29-1 and TRBJ1-1; 7 nucleotides agree with TRBD1. Germline trimming cut 0 bases from V and 5 bases from J; bases unmatched to any gene: 6. This CDR3 has 14 amino acids. Germline lookup yields CDR1 SQVTM and CDR2 ANQGSEA. In nucleotides, the CDR3 is TGCAGCGTTGAAGAAGGGGGCTGGGGGACTGAAGCTTTCTTT. This codes for CSVEEGGWGTEAFF.

This rearrangement joins TRBV4-1 to TRBJ2-1; 7 nucleotides agree with TRBD1. The germline V gene has CDR1 MGHRA and CDR2 YSYEKL. Losses at the gene ends were 0 bases for V and 2 bases for J; bases not matched to a gene: 4. The CDR3 extends over 16 amino acids. CDR3 DNA sequence: TGCGCCAGCAGCCAAGATAGGACAGGCCCCTACAATGAGCAGTTCTTC. Translating gives CASSQDRTGPYNEQFF.